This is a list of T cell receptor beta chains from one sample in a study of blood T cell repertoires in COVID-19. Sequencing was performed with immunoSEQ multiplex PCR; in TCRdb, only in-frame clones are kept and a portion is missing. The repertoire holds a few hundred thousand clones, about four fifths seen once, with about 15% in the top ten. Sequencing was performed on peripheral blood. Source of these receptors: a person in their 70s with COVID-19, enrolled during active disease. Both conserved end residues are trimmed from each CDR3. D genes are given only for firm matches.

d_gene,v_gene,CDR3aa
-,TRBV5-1,ASSLEGVRYGYT
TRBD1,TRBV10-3,AITAGQGNTEAF
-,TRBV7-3,ASSLRGQPGNTIY
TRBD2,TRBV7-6,ASSSTSGRLYNEQF
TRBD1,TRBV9,ASSRDRAYEQY
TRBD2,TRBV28,ASSFRLAGAYEQY
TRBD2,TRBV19,ASSRLAGVTGELF
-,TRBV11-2,ASSFRVNTEAF
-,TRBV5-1,ASSFSNSGNTIY
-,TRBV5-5,ASSLERLQTQY
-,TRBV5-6,ASSLATVSGNTIY
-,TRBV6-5,ASRNGGAYNEKLF
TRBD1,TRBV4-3,ASSQVALPGQSYEQY
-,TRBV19,ASSIVAGQGYEQY
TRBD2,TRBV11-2,ASSSPPGGTGELF
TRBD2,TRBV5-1,ASSLGLAGDEQF
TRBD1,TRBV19,ASSGTANTEAF
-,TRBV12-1,ASSNPGLAGGELPIEQY
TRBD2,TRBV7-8,ASSSGSNNEQF
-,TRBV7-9,ASSSRRGLQETQY
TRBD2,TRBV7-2,ASSPLVAGGADTQY
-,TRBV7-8,ASSLAGGGRYGYT